These 20 T cell receptor beta chains were all obtained from the same sample, sequenced in a study of OX40 agonist ivuxolimab in advanced cancers. Profiled with immunoSEQ multiplex PCR; TCRdb holds only in-frame clones, not every one. Of about 82,000 clones listed, roughly 86% are singletons. The sequencing used CD4+ or CD8+ T cells sorted from blood, collected in a trial of the OX40 agonist ivuxolimab. The receptors come from an adult with an advanced solid tumor such as melanoma, head and neck, liver or kidney cancer.

This clone is labeled medium-sized. The V call is TRBV7-9, the J call TRBJ1-6; unclear D gene. Germline CDR1 SEHNR, CDR2 FQNEAQ (reference sequence). Trimming removed 8 bases from V and 7 bases from J, with 9 bases in between. This CDR3 contains 12 residues. CDR3 DNA: TGTGCCAGCCAAAACGGGAATTCACCCCTCCACTTT. Translating it yields CASQNGNSPLHF.

The chain links TRBV7-2 to TRBJ1-5; D not certain. V shed 5 bases and J shed 2 bases, with 10 bases lying between them. Germline V gives CDR1 SGHTA, CDR2 FQGNSA. The CDR3 is 14 amino acids. The CDR3 reads CASSPSGGNQPQHF. The DNA for the CDR3 is TGTGCCAGCAGCCCTAGCGGGGGCAATCAGCCCCAGCATTTT.

V usage is TRBV6-1 and J usage is TRBJ1-6; 7 bases agree with TRBD1. The CDR3 has 18 residues. V trimming: 1 base; J trimming: 6 bases; junction bases outside the gene matches: 12. Germline lookup yields CDR1 MNHNS and CDR2 SASEGT. The CDR3 nucleotides are TGTGCCAGCAGTGAAGGGGGGAGTAGCACAGGGGCTAATTCACCCCTCCACTTT. Protein: CASSEGGSSTGANSPLHF.

The genes are TRBV5-1 and TRBJ2-5; no definite D call. V dropped 3 bases and J dropped 2 bases, with 8 bases sitting between them. CDR1 is SGHRS and CDR2 is YFSETQ in the germline V gene. CDR3 length: 13 residues. This chain's CDR3 is CASSSVPQETQYF. The CDR3 DNA sequence: TGCGCCAGCAGCTCGGTGCCACAAGAGACCCAGTACTTC. The full variable domain, in which reference TRBV5-1 and TRBJ2-5 provide the parts outside the CDR3, is KAGVTQTPRYLIKTRGQQVTLSCSPISGHRSVSWYQQTPGQGLQFLFEYFSETQRNKGNFPGRFSGRQFSNSRSEMNVSTLELGDSALYLCASSSVPQETQYFGPGTRLLVL.

Only one count was recorded for this clone. The genes are TRBV5-8 and TRBJ1-2, with a possible D match to TRBD1 (5 bases). Per the germline V gene, CDR1 is SGHTS and CDR2 is YDEGEE. The V end was cut by 4 bases, the J end by 4 bases, with 14 bases between. CDR3 length equals 14 residues. CDR3 DNA sequence: TGTGCCAGCAGCCGATTGGGGGTTGTCTATGGCTACACCTTC. Residues: CASSRLGVVYGYTF.

The chain recombines TRBV6-1 with TRBJ1-2; D remains unclear. V gave up 1 base and J gave up 4 bases, with 13 bases separating them. Germline lookup yields CDR1 MNHNS and CDR2 SASEGT. CDR3 length equals 15 residues. The CDR3 region is CASSEVLRSIYGYTF. The CDR3, as DNA: TGTGCCAGCAGTGAAGTCCTCAGATCAATCTATGGCTACACCTTC.

Details on this clone: One junction end does not reproduce the germline sequence, and a read error may be involved. The chain combines TRBV9 with TRBJ1-1, with unresolved D. The CDR3 is made up of 14 amino acids. CDR1 and CDR2 (germline): SGDLS, YYNGEE. The CDR3 nucleotides read TGTGCCAGCAGCTTCCTACCGGGGAACGCTGAAGCTTTCTTT. It translates to CASSFLPGNAEAFF.

The CDR3 is CATSRERPEQFF. The DNA for the CDR3 is TGTGCCACCAGCAGAGAGCGACCTGAGCAGTTCTTC. The genes are TRBV15 and TRBJ2-1; D uncertain. The V end lost 0 bases, the J end lost 9 bases, and 6 bases lay between the germline ends. The CDR3 spans 12 residues. Per the germline V gene, CDR1 is LNHNV and CDR2 is YYDKDF (reference sequence).

The chain links TRBV7-2 to TRBJ2-7; the match to TRBD2 covers 7 bases. Unmatched junction bases numbered 4, after V lost 3 bases and J lost 2 bases. This CDR3 has 14 amino acids. Looked up from germline, CDR1 is SGHTA and CDR2 is FQGNSA. The CDR3: CASSFGGSAYEQYF. The CDR3 DNA reads as TGTGCCAGCAGCTTCGGCGGGAGCGCCTACGAGCAGTACTTC.

The rearrangement uses TRBV9 and TRBJ1-1, with 7 bases matching TRBD1. V was pared by 0 bases and J by 8 bases, with 7 bases of the junction left unmatched. Germline CDR1 is SGDLS and CDR2 is YYNGEE. The CDR3 spans 14 residues. Written as DNA, the CDR3 is TGTGCCAGCAGCGTAGTAGAAGGGGGCGCCGAAGCTTTCTTT. Translation gives CASSVVEGGAEAFF.

This clone was detected once. The chain joins TRBV6-6 to TRBJ1-5, with a weak D call TRBD1 (5 bases). CDR1 is MNHNY and CDR2 is SVGAGI in the germline V gene (reference sequence). Trimming left V 6 bases short and J 2 bases short, with 11 bases between. The CDR3 consists of 14 residues. Written as DNA, the CDR3 is TGTGCCAGCAGGACCGGGGGAGGCAATCAGCCCCAGCATTTT. Its protein product is CASRTGGGNQPQHF.

The gene calls are TRBV7-2 and TRBJ2-3; D unclear. The V end lost 3 bases, the J end lost 8 bases, and 12 bases lay between the germline ends. Germline V lookup: CDR1 SGHTA, CDR2 FQGNSA. The CDR3 runs 13 residues. Here the CDR3 reads CASSLDASGTQYF. The CDR3, as DNA: TGTGCCAGCAGCTTGGATGCCTCAGGTACGCAGTATTTT.

The rearrangement joins TRBV30 to TRBJ2-2; 10 bases line up with TRBD2. The CDR3 consists of 15 residues. The germline gives CDR1 GTSNPN, CDR2 SVGIG (reference sequence). V lost 5 bases, J lost 3 bases, and 6 bases stayed unmatched. The CDR3 spells CAWLTSGPYTGELFF. CDR3 in DNA: TGTGCCTGGCTGACTAGCGGGCCGTACACCGGGGAGCTGTTTTTT.

This clone was detected only a few times. The chain combines TRBV19 with TRBJ1-2, with D uncertain. V lost 6 bases, J lost 4 bases, and 15 bases lay in between. Germline CDR1 and CDR2: LNHDA and SQIVND (reference sequence). This CDR3 has 14 residues. The DNA of the CDR3 is TGTGCCAGTAGAAATAGGGCCCGCACCTATGGCTACACCTTC. Protein product: CASRNRARTYGYTF. Full variable domain (remainder filled in from reference TRBV19 and TRBJ1-2): DGGITQSPKYLFRKEGQNVTLSCEQNLNHDAMYWYRQDPGQGLRLIYYSQIVNDFQKGDIAEGYSVSREKKESFPLTVTSAQKNPTAFYLCASRNRARTYGYTFGSGTRLTVV.

A single count supports this clone. V usage is TRBV29-1 and J usage is TRBJ1-5; no definite D call. Deletions cut 5 bases from V and 6 bases from J, with 14 bases between. The CDR3 covers 13 residues. CDR1 is SQVTM and CDR2 is ANQGSEA in the germline V gene. Here the CDR3 DNA reads TGCAGCGTTCGAACCGGCCCAAGTCAGCCCCAGCATTTT. It yields the protein CSVRTGPSQPQHF.

V and J are TRBV13 and TRBJ2-5; 7 bases align to TRBD1. The V gene's germline CDR1 is PRHDT and CDR2 FYEKMQ (reference sequence). The CDR3 has 14 amino acids. V lost 5 bases, J lost 5 bases, and 8 bases stayed unmatched. The DNA for the CDR3 is TGTGCCAGCAGCCTGGGACAGAGCCGGGAGACCCAGTACTTC. It encodes CASSLGQSRETQYF.

A few counts support this clone. The gene calls are TRBV6-6 and TRBJ1-2; D might be TRBD1 (6 bases). CDR1 and CDR2 from the germline V gene are MNHNY and SVGAGI (reference sequence). The V and J ends lost 7 bases and 3 bases respectively, with 12 bases between them. This CDR3 has 13 amino acids. The CDR3 nucleotides read TGTGCCAGCAATCACAGGGTTGACTATGGCTACACCTTC. Its protein is CASNHRVDYGYTF.

V gene TRBV7-2 combines with J gene TRBJ2-7; D gene ambiguous. Trimming stripped 5 bases from V and 2 bases from J, with 7 bases between. CDR1 and CDR2 (germline): SGHTA, FQGNSA. The CDR3 spans 12 residues. The CDR3 nucleotides read TGTGCCAGCAGCCCCAATACCTACGAGCAGTACTTC. Residues: CASSPNTYEQYF.

V is TRBV5-1 and J is TRBJ2-5; weak D call: TRBD2 (5 bases). Germline loops: CDR1 SGHRS, CDR2 YFSETQ. V gave up 8 bases and J gave up 4 bases, with 24 bases separating them. This CDR3 has 16 amino acids. The CDR3 loop is CASTVSGSVASETQYF. The DNA for the CDR3 is TGCGCCAGTACAGTAAGCGGTTCTGTCGCCTCAGAGACCCAGTACTTC.

CDR3 in amino acids: CASSAAGVMNTEAFF. The CDR3 DNA follows: TGCGCCAGCAGCGCGGCAGGGGTCATGAACACTGAAGCTTTCTTT. The J gene is TRBJ1-1, the V gene TRBV5-1; D possibly corresponds to TRBD1 (6 bases). CDR1 is SGHRS, CDR2 YFSETQ, per germline. The V gene lost 4 bases and the J gene lost 0 bases, with 13 bases spanning the gap. The CDR3 covers 15 residues.